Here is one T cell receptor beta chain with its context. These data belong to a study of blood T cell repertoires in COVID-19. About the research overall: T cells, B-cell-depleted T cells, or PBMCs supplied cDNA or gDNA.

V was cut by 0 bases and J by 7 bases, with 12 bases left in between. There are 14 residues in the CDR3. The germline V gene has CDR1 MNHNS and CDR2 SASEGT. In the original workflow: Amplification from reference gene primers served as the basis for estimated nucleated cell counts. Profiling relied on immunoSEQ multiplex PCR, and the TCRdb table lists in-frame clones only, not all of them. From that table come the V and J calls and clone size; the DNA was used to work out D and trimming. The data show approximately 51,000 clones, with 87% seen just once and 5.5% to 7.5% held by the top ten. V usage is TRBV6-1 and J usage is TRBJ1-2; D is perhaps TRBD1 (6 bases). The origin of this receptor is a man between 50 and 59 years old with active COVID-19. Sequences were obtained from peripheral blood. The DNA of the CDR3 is TGTGCCAGCAGTGAAGCGCAGGGGACGAGTGGCTACACCTTC. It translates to CASSEAQGTSGYTF.